The source of this T cell receptor (beta chain) is a study of cytomegalovirus exposure and HLA in healthy donors. The study, taken as a whole, reports: In a later analysis, TCR beta V- and J-gene trimming showed a link to a missense DCLRE1C variant. In a later analysis, most CMV-associated TCR beta chains appeared HLA-restricted. Reportedly, fewer N-insertions than the approximately 690-donor mean appeared in an Asian-associated ancestry cluster in a later analysis.

In regard to this clone: Its antigen is undetermined.

This PCR relied on a set of 60 Vbeta primers and 13 Jbeta primers. Repertoires were generated with immunoSEQ multiplex PCR, while TCRdb's copy carries only in-frame clones and drops some. The sample gives roughly 120,000 clones, over 75% of which show up once; 9.5% to 15% is in the top ten. CDR1 and CDR2 (germline): SGDLS, YYNGEE. The CDR3 length is 15 residues. Trimming left V 3 bases short and J 5 bases short, with 15 bases between. The TCR comes from a woman between 35 and 50 years old in good health and CMV-seropositive. The chain employs TRBV9 and TRBJ2-1, with TRBD1 as a possible D gene (5 bases). Material for sequencing was PBMCs. This chain's CDR3 is CASSAHTDIHNEQFF. CDR3 coding DNA: TGTGCCAGCAGCGCTCATACGGACATTCACAATGAGCAGTTCTTC.